A selection of T cell receptor beta chains follows, all from one sample in a study of beta chain features in type 1 diabetes. The protocol was immunoSEQ multiplex PCR, while the TCRdb copy is restricted to in-frame clones and leaves out a portion. The repertoire holds 130,000 or so clones, with roughly 17% as singletons. Material for sequencing was central memory CD4+ T cells from blood. Receptors were obtained from a man aged 25-45 years with type 1 diabetes. CDR3s include the opening cysteine and the closing phenylalanine or tryptophan. A D gene is named only where the DNA matches it firmly. A clone size is listed for some rows: how often the clone was seen (once, few, many), or a class if it is expanded.

V: TRBV14; D: .; size: once; J: TRBJ2-1; DNA: TGTGCCAGCAGCCAAGGGCTAGAAAATGAGCAGTTCTTC; CDR3: CASSQGLENEQFF
V: TRBV6-1; D: TRBD2; size: few; J: TRBJ2-3; DNA: TGTGCCAGCAGCCCGACTAGCGGCTTCACAGATACGCAGTATTTT; CDR3: CASSPTSGFTDTQYF
V: TRBV5-1; D: TRBD1; size: few; J: TRBJ1-6; DNA: TGCGCCAGCAGCTTGGATTCAGGGGGCTCACCCCTCCACTTT; CDR3: CASSLDSGGSPLHF
V: TRBV19; D: .; size: few; J: TRBJ2-1; DNA: TGTGCCAGTATGAGGAGGGGGTTTGGTAATGAGCAGTTCTTC; CDR3: CASMRRGFGNEQFF
V: TRBV9; D: .; size: .; J: TRBJ2-1; DNA: TGTGCCAGCAGTCGGGTTGGCAACAATGAGCAGTTCTTC; CDR3: CASSRVGNNEQFF
V: TRBV6-5; D: .; size: few; J: TRBJ1-2; DNA: TGTGCCAGCAGTTACTCTCGATATGACCATGGCTACACCTTC; CDR3: CASSYSRYDHGYTF
V: TRBV2; D: .; size: .; J: TRBJ2-5; DNA: TGTGCCAGCTCTCCAAAAGAGACCCAGTACTTC; CDR3: CASSPKETQYF
V: TRBV9; D: TRBD2; size: .; J: TRBJ2-1; DNA: TGTGCCAGCAGCACGGGACTAGCGGGGTACAATGAGCAGTTCTTC; CDR3: CASSTGLAGYNEQFF
V: TRBV29-1; D: .; size: many; J: TRBJ2-5; DNA: TGCAGCGTTGAATCTGCACTAGAAGAGACCCAGTACTTC; CDR3: CSVESALEETQYF
V: TRBV7-9; D: TRBD1; size: few; J: TRBJ1-5; DNA: TGTGCCAGCAGCTTGGGGACAGATAGCAATCAGCCCCAGCATTTT; CDR3: CASSLGTDSNQPQHF
V: TRBV6-5; D: .; size: few; J: TRBJ1-1; DNA: TGTGCCAGCAGTCCTCAGGTGAACACTGAAGCTTTCTTT; CDR3: CASSPQVNTEAFF
V: TRBV14; D: .; size: .; J: TRBJ1-2; DNA: TGTGCCAGCAGCCAAGCACCCGCGAGGTCCCGCCACTATGGCTACACCTTC; CDR3: CASSQAPARSRHYGYTF
V: TRBV7-2; D: .; size: few; J: TRBJ1-2; DNA: TGTGCCAGCAGCCCAGGACTAGGGGATGGCTACACCTTC; CDR3: CASSPGLGDGYTF
V: TRBV7-6; D: .; size: .; J: TRBJ2-7; DNA: TGTGCCAGCAGACAACGACCGGAGAGCTCCTACGAGCAGTACTTC; CDR3: CASRQRPESSYEQYF
V: TRBV28; D: TRBD1; size: .; J: TRBJ2-5; DNA: TGTGCCAGCAGGAACAGGGGGGAGACCCAGTACTTC; CDR3: CASRNRGETQYF
V: TRBV11-2; D: .; size: few; J: TRBJ2-1; DNA: TGTGCCAGCAGCTTAGGTCATGATCAGGTCGATGAGCAGTTCTTC; CDR3: CASSLGHDQVDEQFF
V: TRBV29-1; D: .; size: .; J: TRBJ1-2; DNA: TGCAGCGTTGACGTCGCGGGGCGAGAGAATGGCTACACCTTC; CDR3: CSVDVAGRENGYTF
V: TRBV28; D: .; size: .; J: TRBJ2-1; DNA: TGTGCCAGCAGTCCCCCGGAGAACATATACAATGAGCAGTTCTTC; CDR3: CASSPPENIYNEQFF
V: TRBV10-1; D: TRBD1; size: .; J: TRBJ2-3; DNA: TGCGCCAGCACCAGGACAGGGTCCGATACGCAGTATTTT; CDR3: CASTRTGSDTQYF
V: TRBV2; D: .; size: many; J: TRBJ1-5; DNA: TGTGCCAGCAGTGAAGACAGGGCTGGGAATCAGCCCCAGCATTTT; CDR3: CASSEDRAGNQPQHF
V: TRBV4-3; D: .; size: few; J: TRBJ2-1; DNA: TGCGCCAGCAGCCAACCAGGGAACAATGAGCAGTTCTTC; CDR3: CASSQPGNNEQFF
V: TRBV7-2; D: TRBD2; size: few; J: TRBJ2-3; DNA: TGTGCCAGCAGCTTAGTTGGCGGGGGGTTCACAGATACGCAGTATTTT; CDR3: CASSLVGGGFTDTQYF
V: TRBV6-6; D: .; size: .; J: TRBJ1-6; DNA: TGTGCCAGCATAACCGAGAATAATTCACCCCTCCACTTT; CDR3: CASITENNSPLHF
V: TRBV19; D: .; size: few; J: TRBJ1-2; DNA: TGTGCCAGTAGTATAGTACAGGGATATGGCTACACCTTC; CDR3: CASSIVQGYGYTF
V: TRBV29-1; D: .; size: few; J: TRBJ1-2; DNA: TGCAGCGTTGCTACCTACACACAGGGCTACACCTTC; CDR3: CSVATYTQGYTF
V: TRBV25-1; D: .; size: few; J: TRBJ2-3; DNA: TGTGCCAGCAGTGAGCACACAGATACGCAGTATTTT; CDR3: CASSEHTDTQYF
V: TRBV25-1; D: TRBD1; size: .; J: TRBJ1-2; DNA: TGTGCCAGCAGTGCCGGGACAGGGTTTATATATGGCTACACCTTC; CDR3: CASSAGTGFIYGYTF
V: TRBV2; D: .; size: .; J: TRBJ2-7; DNA: TGTGCCAGCAGCGAATGGTACTCGCCCGGGGAGCAGTACTTC; CDR3: CASSEWYSPGEQYF
V: TRBV4-2; D: .; size: .; J: TRBJ2-7; DNA: TGTGCCAGCAGCCAAGAAACGCGGGCGGCCGACGAGCAGTACTTC; CDR3: CASSQETRAADEQYF
V: TRBV6-6; D: .; size: few; J: TRBJ2-3; DNA: TGTGCCAGCAGTTACGGTGCGGGCACAGATACGCAGTATTTT; CDR3: CASSYGAGTDTQYF
V: TRBV9; D: TRBD2; size: .; J: TRBJ2-3; DNA: TGTGCCAGCAGCAGGCGACTAGCGGGGGGGCCAACAGATACGCAGTATTTT; CDR3: CASSRRLAGGPTDTQYF
V: TRBV7-9; D: .; size: many; J: TRBJ2-3; DNA: TGTGCCAGCAGCTTAGGGACAGAGGCAACATCAGCTACGCAGTATTTT; CDR3: CASSLGTEATSATQYF
V: TRBV4-1; D: TRBD1; size: .; J: TRBJ2-5; DNA: TGCGCCAGCAGCGCCCTTTTTCTCCGGGACAGGGGGCAAGAGACCCAGTACTTC; CDR3: CASSALFLRDRGQETQYF
V: TRBV5-4; D: TRBD1; size: few; J: TRBJ2-2; DNA: TGTGCCAGCAGCTTGGCCCCGGCAGGGGGAGTCACCGGGGAGCTGTTTTTT; CDR3: CASSLAPAGGVTGELFF
V: TRBV7-3; D: .; size: many; J: TRBJ2-3; DNA: TGTGCCAGCAGCTCTGGGGACATCACAGATACGCAGTATTTT; CDR3: CASSSGDITDTQYF
V: TRBV7-8; D: TRBD2; size: .; J: TRBJ2-1; DNA: TGTGCCAGCAGCCCCTTCGGTGGGACTAGCGAGACCAATGAGCAGTTCTTC; CDR3: CASSPFGGTSETNEQFF
V: TRBV28; D: .; size: many; J: TRBJ1-2; DNA: TGTGCCAGCGGGATTCTCTATGGCTACACCTTC; CDR3: CASGILYGYTF
V: TRBV7-3; D: .; size: .; J: TRBJ2-1; DNA: TGTGCCAGCAGCTTAGGGGCGCGGGGGCCCGCCTACAATGAGCAGTTCTTC; CDR3: CASSLGARGPAYNEQFF
V: TRBV10-3; D: .; size: few; J: TRBJ2-1; DNA: TGTGCCATCAGACCCGTTAGCTCCTACAATGAGCAGTTCTTC; CDR3: CAIRPVSSYNEQFF
V: TRBV6-6; D: .; size: .; J: TRBJ2-7; DNA: TGTGCCAGCAGTCGCCGGTCAGCCGACTCCTACGAGCAGTACTTC; CDR3: CASSRRSADSYEQYF
V: TRBV5-1; D: TRBD1; size: few; J: TRBJ2-4; DNA: TGCGCCAGCAGCACACAGACAGGGGGCTTGAACATTCAGTACTTC; CDR3: CASSTQTGGLNIQYF
V: TRBV4-1; D: .; size: .; J: TRBJ1-6; DNA: TGCGCCAGCAGCCAAGAGGGGAGGGGAGGTTCACCCCTCCACTTT; CDR3: CASSQEGRGGSPLHF
V: TRBV6-5; D: .; size: .; J: TRBJ2-1; DNA: TGTGCCAGCAGTCCCCGGGACAATGAGCAGTTCTTC; CDR3: CASSPRDNEQFF
V: TRBV7-2; D: .; size: few; J: TRBJ2-5; DNA: TGTGCCAGCAGCTTAGACCGCCGGATCCAAGAGACCCAGTACTTC; CDR3: CASSLDRRIQETQYF
V: TRBV28; D: TRBD1; size: few; J: TRBJ2-3; DNA: TGTGCCAGCAGCCGACAGGGTGCTACGCAGTATTTT; CDR3: CASSRQGATQYF
V: TRBV29-1; D: TRBD1; size: .; J: TRBJ2-7; DNA: TGCAGCGTTCTGGAACAGGGGACCTACGAGCAGTACTTC; CDR3: CSVLEQGTYEQYF
V: TRBV7-3; D: TRBD1; size: many; J: TRBJ2-1; DNA: TGTGCCAGCAGTTACGGACAGGGCTACAATGAGCAGTTCTTC; CDR3: CASSYGQGYNEQFF
V: TRBV25-1; D: .; size: .; J: TRBJ1-4; DNA: TGTGCCAGCAGTGAAGGCGTTGCAACTAATGAAAAACTGTTTTTT; CDR3: CASSEGVATNEKLFF
V: TRBV10-2; D: TRBD1; size: .; J: TRBJ1-6; DNA: TGCGCCAGCAGTGAGTCAGGGACAGGTTCACCCCTCCACTTT; CDR3: CASSESGTGSPLHF
V: TRBV18; D: .; size: .; J: TRBJ2-5; DNA: TGTGCCAGCTCACCACGGGCGGAGGAGACCCAGTACTTC; CDR3: CASSPRAEETQYF